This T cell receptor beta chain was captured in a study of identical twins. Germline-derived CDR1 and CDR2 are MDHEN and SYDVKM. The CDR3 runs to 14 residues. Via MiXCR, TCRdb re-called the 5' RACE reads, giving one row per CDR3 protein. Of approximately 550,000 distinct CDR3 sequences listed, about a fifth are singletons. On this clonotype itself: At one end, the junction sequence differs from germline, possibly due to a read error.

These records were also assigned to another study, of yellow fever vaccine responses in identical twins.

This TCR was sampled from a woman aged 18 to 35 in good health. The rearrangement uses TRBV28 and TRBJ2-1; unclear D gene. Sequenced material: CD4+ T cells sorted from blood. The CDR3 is CASSLSPSYNEQFF. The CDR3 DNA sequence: TGTGCCAGCAGCTTATCGCCCTCCTACAATGAGCAGTTCTTC.